This entry lists 20 T cell receptor beta chains sequenced from one sample in a study of naive and memory T cell subsets. Findings and caveats of the study: Possibly reflecting memory cells re-expressing CD45RA, a few larger clonotypes occurred in naive repertoires, especially CD8.

Antigens of these TCRs are unknown. Two oligonucleotides, mixed equimolar, formed the beta constant-region primer covering TRBC1 and TRBC2. The ligated cDNA underwent four PCR rounds using SP2 and nested alpha and beta constant-region primers. TCRdb fed the UMI-ligation and nested PCR reads into MiXCR, producing one record per CDR3 protein. The sample carries approximately 150,000 distinct CDR3 sequences, over 20% recorded once. Specimen: naive CD4+ T cells from blood. The receptors derive from a human donor in good health.

This sequence joins TRBV7-9 and TRBJ2-1; the match to TRBD2 covers 9 bases. The CDR3 has 17 residues. Germline CDR1 SEHNR, CDR2 FQNEAQ (reference sequence). Germline trimming cut 4 bases from V and 5 bases from J; bases unmatched to any gene: 12. The CDR3 here is CASSWKERAGGHNEQFF. CDR3 nucleotides: TGTGCCAGCAGCTGGAAAGAACGAGCGGGAGGCCACAATGAGCAGTTCTTC.

The V gene is TRBV7-2, the J gene TRBJ2-5; 7 bases map to TRBD2. CDR3 size: 14 residues. V lost 5 bases and J lost 0; bases outside the gene matches: 3. Germline V gene sequence: CDR1 SGHTA, CDR2 FQGNSA. In DNA form, the CDR3 reads TGTGCCAGCAGCGCGGGAGTGTACCAAGAGACCCAGTACTTC. It yields the protein CASSAGVYQETQYF. Looking up the rest from reference TRBV7-2 and TRBJ2-5 gives the full variable domain: GAGVSQSPSNKVTEKGKDVELRCDPISGHTALYWYRQSLGQGLEFLIYFQGNSAPDKSGLPSDRFSAERTGGSVSTLTIQRTQQEDSAVYLCASSAGVYQETQYFGPGTRLLVL.

The chain has TRBV7-2 and TRBJ1-1, with 9 nucleotides matching TRBD1. The length of the CDR3 is 15 residues. CDR1 and CDR2 (germline): SGHTA, FQGNSA. V lost 3 bases, J lost 4 bases, and 6 bases stayed unmatched. This chain's CDR3 is CASSLRTGAGTEAFF. DNA for the CDR3: TGTGCCAGCAGCTTGCGGACAGGGGCGGGCACTGAAGCTTTCTTT. Drawing the rest from reference TRBV7-2 and TRBJ1-1, the complete variable domain is GAGVSQSPSNKVTEKGKDVELRCDPISGHTALYWYRQSLGQGLEFLIYFQGNSAPDKSGLPSDRFSAERTGGSVSTLTIQRTQQEDSAVYLCASSLRTGAGTEAFFGQGTRLTVV.

As for this clonotype: This sequence may be a read error, since a much larger clone differs from it by one base. V gene TRBV11-2 combines with J gene TRBJ1-2, with a possible D match to TRBD1 (5 bases). The germline gives CDR1 SGHAT, CDR2 FQNNGV. V gave up 5 bases and J gave up 4 bases, with 17 bases separating them. CDR3 size: 15 residues. CDR3 DNA: TGTGCCAGCAGCCCGAGGGGAAGTGGGGTCTATGGCTACACCTTC. This encodes CASSPRGSGVYGYTF.

The chain has TRBV28 and TRBJ2-7; TRBD2 aligns across 7 bases. The CDR3 is 15 residues long. Germline-derived CDR1 and CDR2 are MDHEN and SYDVKM. Unmatched junction bases numbered 7, after V lost 5 bases and J lost 0 bases. This CDR3 reads CASSPPRGSSYEQYF. CDR3 bases: TGTGCCAGCAGTCCCCCCCGCGGGAGCTCCTACGAGCAGTACTTC.

The V gene is TRBV30, the J gene TRBJ1-1; D is unclear. CDR1 is GTSNPN and CDR2 is SVGIG in the germline V gene (reference sequence). CDR3 length: 11 residues. V was clipped by 2 bases and J by 2 bases, with 3 bases between them. The CDR3 loop reads CAWSLNTEAFF. The CDR3 bases are TGTGCCTGGAGTCTAAACACTGAAGCTTTCTTT.

This clonotype was observed a few times. The rearrangement joins TRBV2 to TRBJ2-7, with TRBD1 matching over 7 bases. This CDR3 has 15 amino acids. CDR1 is SNHLY, CDR2 FYNNEI, per germline. The V and J ends lost 5 bases and 3 bases, in that order; junction bases with no gene match: 10. The CDR3 sequence is CASSRNRDRYYEQYF. In DNA, the CDR3 is TGTGCCAGCAGTCGTAACCGGGACAGATACTACGAGCAGTACTTC. The variable domain in full, with the rest retrieved from reference TRBV2 and TRBJ2-7, is EPEVTQTPSHQVTQMGQEVILRCVPISNHLYFYWYRQILGQKVEFLVSFYNNEISEKSEIFDDQFSVERPDGSNFTLKIRSTKLEDSAMYFCASSRNRDRYYEQYFGPGTRLTVT.

This clonotype was seen ten or more times. This chain connects TRBV15 to TRBJ2-3; D unclear. Trimming removed 0 bases at V and 2 bases at J, with 3 bases between. CDR1 is LNHNV, CDR2 YYDKDF, per germline (reference sequence). The CDR3 spans 13 residues. The CDR3 loop is CATSRDPTDTQYF. In DNA form, the CDR3 reads TGTGCCACCAGCAGAGATCCCACAGATACGCAGTATTTT.

This clonotype has only a few counts. This rearrangement joins TRBV10-3 to TRBJ2-5; tentative D call: TRBD1 (6 bases). Trimming removed 2 bases from V and 3 bases from J, with 16 bases in between. The CDR3 runs to 16 residues. Germline V CDR1 and CDR2: ENHRY, SYGVKD. CDR3 DNA: TGTGCCATCAGTGAGCGGACGACAGGCCCGAAAGAGACCCAGTACTTC. Protein sequence: CAISERTTGPKETQYF.

This clonotype was counted between two and nine times. The chain couples TRBV24-1 to TRBJ2-1; TRBD2 matches at 9 bases. This CDR3 region has 17 residues. Germline assignment: CDR1 KGHDR and CDR2 SFDVKD. V was clipped by 1 base and J by 8 bases; unmatched bases: 11. The CDR3 sequence: CATSDLGGLAGVHEQFF. CDR3 coding DNA: TGTGCCACCAGTGATTTAGGGGGACTAGCAGGGGTACATGAGCAGTTCTTC.

This clonotype appeared a few times. The chain uses TRBV11-2 and TRBJ2-2; D unresolved. CDR1 SGHAT and CDR2 FQNNGV come from the germline V gene. The CDR3 extends over 14 amino acids. Between the trimmed V and J ends, which lost 1 base and 3 bases, there was a span of 6 bases. CDR3 region: CASSLAPHTGELFF. The CDR3 nucleotides read TGTGCCAGCAGCTTAGCCCCTCACACCGGGGAGCTGTTTTTT.

This sequence joins TRBV18 and TRBJ2-7; possibly TRBD1 for D (5 bases). The CDR3 consists of 14 residues. The germline V gene has CDR1 KGHSH and CDR2 LQKENI. The V gene lost 2 bases and the J gene lost 5 bases, with 13 bases spanning the gap. The CDR3 coding sequence is TGTGCCAGCTCACCATTGTCAGGGCCCAACGAGCAGTACTTC. As protein: CASSPLSGPNEQYF.

The rearrangement links TRBV29-1 to TRBJ2-1; D unresolved. Trimming removed 6 bases at V and 10 bases at J, with 13 bases between. The CDR3 is made up of 11 amino acids. The germline gives CDR1 SQVTM, CDR2 ANQGSEA. Here the CDR3 reads CSVAPSWEQFF. The CDR3 coding sequence is TGCAGCGTGGCCCCTTCTTGGGAGCAGTTCTTC.

This clonotype appeared many times. The chain has TRBV27 and TRBJ2-1; 14 bases fit TRBD2. Germline lookup yields CDR1 MNHEY and CDR2 SMNVEV (reference sequence). This CDR3 region has 21 residues. Trimming cost V 6 bases and J 2 bases; bases outside gene matches: 18. In DNA form, the CDR3 reads TGTGCCAGCAGGCGTACCGGGACTAGCGGGAGAATGGACCTACCCTACAATGAGCAGTTCTTC. Amino acid sequence: CASRRTGTSGRMDLPYNEQFF.

The chain joins TRBV6-1 to TRBJ1-1, with D unresolved. CDR3 size: 15 residues. In germline, CDR1 is MNHNS, CDR2 SASEGT. Trimming left V 7 bases short and J 1 base short, with 16 bases between. CDR3 in amino acids: CASTLDGRKNTEAFF. DNA of the CDR3: TGTGCCAGCACCCTGGACGGTCGAAAGAACACTGAAGCTTTCTTT.

This clonotype appeared a few times. The rearrangement joins TRBV19 to TRBJ2-7, with 14 bases that match TRBD2. The CDR3 sequence is 17 residues long. The germline CDR1 and CDR2 sequences are LNHDA and SQIVND (reference sequence). Losses at the gene ends were 4 bases for V and 7 bases for J; bases not matched to a gene: 12. CDR3 in amino acids: CASSSHRTSGRMLEQYF. DNA for the CDR3: TGTGCCAGTAGTAGCCACCGGACTAGCGGGAGGATGTTGGAGCAGTACTTC.

This clonotype was seen ten or more times. V usage is TRBV6-5 and J usage is TRBJ2-7; TRBD2 aligns across 9 bases. The trim removed 6 bases at V and 3 bases at J, leaving 3 bases unmatched. CDR3 length: 13 residues. Germline V lookup: CDR1 MNHEY, CDR2 SVGAGI. The CDR3 loop reads CASSIAGVYEQYF. The CDR3 bases are TGTGCCAGCAGCATAGCGGGAGTCTACGAGCAGTACTTC.

This clonotype has a handful of counts. The CDR3 protein is CASSIGGGGRNEQFF. CDR3 DNA: TGCGCCAGCAGCATTGGCGGCGGGGGTCGCAATGAGCAGTTCTTC. This chain links TRBV5-1 with TRBJ2-1; 7 bases are shared with TRBD2. Trimming at V came to 4 bases and at J to 6 bases, leaving 10 bases not matched to a gene. From germline, CDR1 is SGHRS and CDR2 YFSETQ. CDR3 length: 15 amino acids. Full variable domain (remainder filled in from reference TRBV5-1 and TRBJ2-1): KAGVTQTPRYLIKTRGQQVTLSCSPISGHRSVSWYQQTPGQGLQFLFEYFSETQRNKGNFPGRFSGRQFSNSRSEMNVSTLELGDSALYLCASSIGGGGRNEQFFGPGTRLTVL.

In this sample, this clonotype turned up a few times. The V and J genes are TRBV5-1 and TRBJ2-2; 10 nucleotides agree with TRBD2. The CDR3 loop spans 16 amino acids. Trimming took 4 bases from V and 3 from J; bases not matched to a gene: 6. Germline values: CDR1 SGHRS, CDR2 YFSETQ. The DNA for the CDR3 is TGCGCCAGCAGCACAACTAGCGGGGTAGACACCGGGGAGCTGTTTTTT. This sequence encodes CASSTTSGVDTGELFF.

This clonotype was picked up one time. The chain has TRBV6-5 and TRBJ2-1; the match to TRBD2 covers 7 bases. Germline CDR1 is MNHEY and CDR2 is SVGAGI. The CDR3 is made up of 13 amino acids. Trimming took 0 bases from V and 11 from J; bases not matched to a gene: 4. The CDR3 DNA follows: TGTGCCAGCAGTTACTCATCTAGCGGAAAGCAGTTCTTC. Translating it yields CASSYSSSGKQFF.